What follows are 30 T cell receptor beta chains derived from one specimen sequenced in a study of OX40 agonist ivuxolimab in advanced cancers. The assay was immunoSEQ multiplex PCR, and TCRdb's table has in-frame clones only and misses some. This sample carries tens of thousands of clones, 80% to 85% of them seen once, and the ten largest clones take around 27%. Specimen: CD4+ or CD8+ T cells sorted from blood, collected in a trial of the OX40 agonist ivuxolimab. The receptors here all came from an adult with an advanced solid tumor such as melanoma, head and neck, liver or kidney cancer.

This clone appeared a single time. The rearrangement joins TRBV5-6 to TRBJ2-2; D is uncertain. V was pared by 4 bases and J by 8 bases, with 6 bases between. The germline gives CDR1 SGHDT, CDR2 YYEEEE. CDR3 length: 11 residues. CDR3 DNA: TGTGCCAGCAGCCGTTTGGGGGAGCTGTTTTTT. The encoded protein is CASSRLGELFF.

The chain has TRBV27 and TRBJ2-5; D not certain. CDR3 length equals 14 residues. From germline, CDR1 is MNHEY and CDR2 SMNVEV (reference sequence). Trimming removed 2 bases from V and 2 bases from J, with 9 bases in between. The CDR3 spells CASSLKWDQETQYF. CDR3 bases: TGTGCCAGCAGTTTAAAGTGGGATCAAGAGACCCAGTACTTC.

This chain connects TRBV11-2 to TRBJ1-1; no clear D gene. The germline V and J ends were trimmed by 4 bases and 5 bases, with 14 bases remaining between them. CDR3 size: 14 residues. The V gene's germline CDR1 is SGHAT and CDR2 FQNNGV. The CDR3 sequence is CASSSQVRDTEAFF. The CDR3 nucleotides read TGTGCCAGCAGCTCCCAGGTGAGGGATACTGAAGCTTTCTTT.

The V and J genes are TRBV14 and TRBJ2-7; 9 bases are shared with TRBD1. The CDR3 is 12 amino acids. V lost 4 bases, J lost 7 bases, and 2 bases stayed unmatched. Germline lookup yields CDR1 SGHDN and CDR2 FVKESK. The CDR3: CASSRDRVEQYF. In DNA form, the CDR3 reads TGTGCCAGCAGCCGGGACAGGGTAGAGCAGTACTTC. Full variable domain (outside the CDR3, taken from reference TRBV14 and TRBJ2-7): EAGVTQFPSHSVIEKGQTVTLRCDPISGHDNLYWYRRVMGKEIKFLLHFVKESKQDESGMPNNRFLAERTGGTYSTLKVQPAELEDSGVYFCASSRDRVEQYFGPGTRLTVT.

This rearrangement joins TRBV5-4 to TRBJ1-2; D not resolved. Between the trimmed V and J ends, which lost 3 bases and 2 bases, there was a span of 11 bases. This CDR3 contains 14 residues. Germline V gene sequence: CDR1 SGHNT, CDR2 YYREEE (reference sequence). CDR3 in DNA: TGTGCCAGCAGCTCGATCGGAGGGAACTATGGCTACACCTTC. Encoded protein: CASSSIGGNYGYTF.

The chain combines TRBV15 with TRBJ2-1; 8 positions agree with TRBD2. CDR3 length: 15 residues. The J segment lost 4 bases and the V segment lost 4 bases, leaving 6 bases of the junction unmatched. Germline CDR1 and CDR2: LNHNV and YYDKDF (reference sequence). CDR3 in DNA: TGTGCCACCAGCATGGAAATAGCGGGATACAATGAGCAGTTCTTC. Amino acids: CATSMEIAGYNEQFF.

This clone appeared a single time. The J gene is TRBJ1-5, the V gene TRBV2; a weak D match, TRBD1 (6 bases). The germline gives CDR1 SNHLY, CDR2 FYNNEI. The CDR3 spans 13 residues. The V end was cut by 6 bases, the J end by 6 bases, with 12 bases between. CDR3 loop: CASRGGPPQPQHF. The CDR3 bases are TGTGCCAGCAGGGGGGGCCCCCCTCAGCCCCAGCATTTT.

This chain connects TRBV2 to TRBJ2-1; TRBD1 matches at 7 bases. The germline V gene has CDR1 SNHLY and CDR2 FYNNEI. This CDR3 has 15 amino acids. J gave up 4 bases and V 3 bases, and 6 bases lay outside the gene matches. The CDR3 DNA follows: TGTGCCAGCAGTGAGTTGGGACAGACTTACAATGAGCAGTTCTTC. Its translation is CASSELGQTYNEQFF.

This clone has just one count. J is TRBJ2-3 and V is TRBV7-6, with a tentative D call TRBD1 (5 bases). This CDR3 is built from 13 residues. The ends were cut back, 5 bases at V and 6 bases at J, with 12 bases in the middle. Germline CDR1 SGHVS, CDR2 FNYEAQ. The CDR3 region has the DNA TGTGCCAGCAGCCAAGACAGAGCCGATACGCAGTATTTT. Amino acids: CASSQDRADTQYF.

The V and J genes are TRBV5-6 and TRBJ1-5; 7 nucleotides line up with TRBD1. This CDR3 contains 16 residues. Losses at the gene ends were 3 bases for V and 1 base for J; bases not matched to a gene: 7. CDR1 is SGHDT, CDR2 YYEEEE, per germline. Written as DNA, the CDR3 is TGTGCCAGCAGCTGGAGACAGGGCCAAAGCAATCAGCCCCAGCATTTT. This encodes CASSWRQGQSNQPQHF.

The chain is built from TRBV19 and TRBJ2-4, with D tentatively TRBD1 (5 bases). Germline assignment: CDR1 LNHDA and CDR2 SQIVND (reference sequence). CDR3 length equals 15 residues. Trimming removed 5 bases at V and 0 bases at J, with 11 bases between. CDR3 DNA sequence: TGTGCCAGTAGTTTAGGGGTCTTAGCCAAAAACATTCAGTACTTC. It yields the protein CASSLGVLAKNIQYF.

This clone was detected only once. The chain employs TRBV4-1 and TRBJ2-1; the match to TRBD2 covers 12 bases. The trim removed 4 bases at V and 6 bases at J, leaving 7 bases unmatched. The CDR3 sequence is 16 residues long. Germline loops: CDR1 MGHRA, CDR2 YSYEKL. The CDR3 sequence: CASSLRTSGAFNEQFF. In nucleotides, the CDR3 is TGCGCCAGCAGCCTTCGGACTAGCGGGGCCTTCAATGAGCAGTTCTTC.

This chain uses TRBV2 with TRBJ2-5; maybe TRBD2 (6 bases). V was shortened by 8 bases and J by 4 bases, with 14 bases between the two germline ends. Per the germline V gene, CDR1 is SNHLY and CDR2 is FYNNEI. This CDR3 has 13 amino acids. The CDR3 DNA is TGTGCCAGCTCCCGCTTGGAGGGAGAGACCCAGTACTTC. Translated, it gives CASSRLEGETQYF.

The CDR3 region is CASSGTGYTEAFF. In nucleotides, the CDR3 is TGTGCCAGCAGCGGAACAGGATACACTGAAGCTTTCTTT. The J gene is TRBJ1-1, the V gene TRBV6-5, with D tentatively TRBD1 (5 bases). This CDR3 has 13 amino acids. V was pared by 6 bases and J by 3 bases, with 11 bases between. Germline values: CDR1 MNHEY, CDR2 SVGAGI.

The J gene is TRBJ1-2, the V gene TRBV2; 10 bases are shared with TRBD1. V shed 7 bases and J 5 bases; nucleotides not matched to a gene: 7. The CDR3 totals 14 residues. Germline CDR1 and CDR2: SNHLY and FYNNEI. In DNA form, the CDR3 reads TGTGCCAGCATTACCGGGACAGGGGCTTATGGCTACACCTTC. The encoded protein is CASITGTGAYGYTF.

This sequence joins TRBV2 and TRBJ2-5, with 11 bases fitting TRBD2. Germline V gives CDR1 SNHLY, CDR2 FYNNEI. The length of the CDR3 is 19 residues. Trimming at V came to 0 bases and at J to 4 bases, leaving 13 bases not matched to a gene. DNA of the CDR3: TGTGCCAGCAGTGAAGCGCGAGGGTTTAGCGGGAGGGGGGGAGAGACCCAGTACTTC. Its protein is CASSEARGFSGRGGETQYF.

This clone was observed once. CDR3 residues: CASSASTGRGDTQYF. The CDR3 nucleotides read TGTGCCAGTAGTGCTTCGACAGGGAGGGGGGATACGCAGTATTTT. The J gene is TRBJ2-3, the V gene TRBV19, with D perhaps given as TRBD1 or TRBD2 (7 bases each). CDR1 is LNHDA, CDR2 SQIVND, per germline (reference sequence). This CDR3 is 15 amino acids long. Trimming shortened V by 5 bases and J by 6 bases, and 18 bases separated the two germline ends. The full variable domain, in which reference TRBV19 and TRBJ2-3 provide the parts outside the CDR3, is DGGITQSPKYLFRKEGQNVTLSCEQNLNHDAMYWYRQDPGQGLRLIYYSQIVNDFQKGDIAEGYSVSREKKESFPLTVTSAQKNPTAFYLCASSASTGRGDTQYFGPGTRLTVL.

This clone has just a few counts. V and J are TRBV5-4 and TRBJ2-3; D unresolved. This CDR3 comprises 12 residues. V shed 4 bases and J shed 0 bases, with 3 bases lying between them. Germline V gene sequence: CDR1 SGHNT, CDR2 YYREEE (reference sequence). The CDR3 protein is CASSPSTDTQYF. In DNA form, the CDR3 reads TGTGCCAGCAGCCCTAGCACAGATACGCAGTATTTT. Full variable domain (rest looked up from reference TRBV5-4 and TRBJ2-3): ETGVTQSPTHLIKTRGQQVTLRCSSQSGHNTVSWYQQALGQGPQFIFQYYREEENGRGNFPPRFSGLQFPNYSSELNVNALELDDSALYLCASSPSTDTQYFGPGTRLTVL.

The rearrangement links TRBV7-9 to TRBJ2-1; the D is unclear. Germline V lookup: CDR1 SEHNR, CDR2 FQNEAQ (reference sequence). This CDR3 is built from 11 residues. Trimming pared 5 bases from V and 12 bases from J, leaving 11 bases between. CDR3 sequence (DNA): TGTGCCAGCAGCCCCGGTTCCGGGCAGTTCTTC. Translation gives CASSPGSGQFF.

V and J are TRBV4-1 and TRBJ1-1, with a weak D call TRBD1 (6 bases). Trimming shortened V by 2 bases and J by 1 base, and 11 bases separated the two germline ends. This CDR3 spans 15 amino acids. In germline, CDR1 is MGHRA, CDR2 YSYEKL. CDR3 amino acids: CASSQSDRSNTEAFF. CDR3 DNA: TGCGCCAGCAGCCAATCAGACAGGTCGAACACTGAAGCTTTCTTT.

The J gene is TRBJ2-1, the V gene TRBV7-9; 7 nucleotides match TRBD1. CDR3 length: 16 residues. Germline loops: CDR1 SEHNR, CDR2 FQNEAQ (reference sequence). V trimming: 2 bases; J trimming: 6 bases; junction bases outside the gene matches: 10. CDR3 DNA sequence: TGTGCCAGCAGCTTAACAACGCGGACAGGACGCAATGAGCAGTTCTTC. This sequence encodes CASSLTTRTGRNEQFF.

This chain links TRBV27 with TRBJ1-5, with 8 nucleotides matching TRBD1. The length of the CDR3 is 16 residues. Germline lookup yields CDR1 MNHEY and CDR2 SMNVEV (reference sequence). Losses at the gene ends were 5 bases for V and 4 bases for J; bases not matched to a gene: 10. CDR3 nucleotide sequence: TGTGCCAGCAGTCCCTCACACCGGGACAGGAATCAGCCCCAGCATTTT. It codes for CASSPSHRDRNQPQHF.

The chain carries TRBV4-3 and TRBJ2-7, with a tentative D call TRBD1 (6 bases). The CDR3 is 16 residues long. Trimming stripped 2 bases from V and 3 bases from J, with 17 bases between. Looked up from germline, CDR1 is LGHNA and CDR2 is YSLEER. This CDR3 is CASSQSWAEGVYEQYF. CDR3 bases: TGCGCCAGCAGCCAATCCTGGGCCGAGGGGGTCTACGAGCAGTACTTC.

The chain joins TRBV19 to TRBJ2-3; TRBD2 is a possible D gene (6 bases). The ends were cut back, 3 bases at V and 0 bases at J, with 10 bases in the middle. This CDR3 region has 15 residues. Germline CDR1 reads LNHDA; CDR2 reads SQIVND (reference sequence). DNA of the CDR3: TGTGCCAGTAGTATTGTAGCGGCCAGCACAGATACGCAGTATTTT. This sequence encodes CASSIVAASTDTQYF. Full variable domain (rest looked up from reference TRBV19 and TRBJ2-3): DGGITQSPKYLFRKEGQNVTLSCEQNLNHDAMYWYRQDPGQGLRLIYYSQIVNDFQKGDIAEGYSVSREKKESFPLTVTSAQKNPTAFYLCASSIVAASTDTQYFGPGTRLTVL.

This clone was detected only a few times. The chain has TRBV19 and TRBJ1-5, with D hard to call. From germline, CDR1 is LNHDA and CDR2 SQIVND (reference sequence). V shed 5 bases and J shed 0 bases, with 8 bases lying between them. The CDR3 has 14 residues. The CDR3 nucleotides are TGTGCCAGTAGTTACCTAAATAGCAATCAGCCCCAGCATTTT. Translation gives CASSYLNSNQPQHF.

This chain joins TRBV5-1 and TRBJ2-5; 7 nucleotides align to TRBD1. Germline V gives CDR1 SGHRS, CDR2 YFSETQ. This CDR3 region has 15 residues. V was pared by 3 bases and J by 1 base, with 6 bases of the junction left unmatched. DNA for the CDR3: TGCGCCAGCAGCTGGGGGACAGCTCTCCAAGAGACCCAGTACTTC. Amino acid sequence: CASSWGTALQETQYF.

CDR3 sequence (DNA): TGCGCCAGCAGCCTCGGAGGGGGTCAGATTGCGAACACTGAAGCTTTCTTT. Amino acid sequence: CASSLGGGQIANTEAFF. The rearrangement joins TRBV4-3 to TRBJ1-1, with D tentatively TRBD1 (6 bases). V lost 4 bases, J lost 1 base, and 19 bases lay in between. Germline V lookup: CDR1 LGHNA, CDR2 YSLEER. The CDR3 covers 17 residues.

V is TRBV29-1 and J is TRBJ2-7, with a weak D call TRBD2 (6 bases). There are 13 residues in the CDR3. Trimming took 5 bases from V and 3 from J, leaving 14 bases between them. Germline-derived CDR1 and CDR2 are SQVTM and ANQGSEA. CDR3 region: CSVPAPGGYEQYF. The CDR3 nucleotides read TGCAGCGTTCCGGCCCCCGGGGGCTACGAGCAGTACTTC.

V usage is TRBV30 and J usage is TRBJ2-6; D gene unclear. CDR1 is GTSNPN, CDR2 SVGIG, per germline (reference sequence). Trimming removed 5 bases from V and 0 bases from J, with 8 bases in between. The CDR3 is 14 amino acids. This chain's CDR3 is CAWAAGSGANVLTF. The CDR3 nucleotides are TGTGCCTGGGCCGCCGGCTCTGGGGCCAACGTCCTGACTTTC.

The chain links TRBV29-1 to TRBJ1-2; a possible D gene is TRBD1 (5 bases). The V end lost 7 bases, the J end lost 1 base, and 13 bases lay between the germline ends. CDR1 and CDR2 (germline): SQVTM, ANQGSEA. The CDR3 length is 13 residues. CDR3 residues: CSASTEFNYGYTF. CDR3 bases: TGCAGCGCATCGACAGAATTTAACTATGGCTACACCTTC.